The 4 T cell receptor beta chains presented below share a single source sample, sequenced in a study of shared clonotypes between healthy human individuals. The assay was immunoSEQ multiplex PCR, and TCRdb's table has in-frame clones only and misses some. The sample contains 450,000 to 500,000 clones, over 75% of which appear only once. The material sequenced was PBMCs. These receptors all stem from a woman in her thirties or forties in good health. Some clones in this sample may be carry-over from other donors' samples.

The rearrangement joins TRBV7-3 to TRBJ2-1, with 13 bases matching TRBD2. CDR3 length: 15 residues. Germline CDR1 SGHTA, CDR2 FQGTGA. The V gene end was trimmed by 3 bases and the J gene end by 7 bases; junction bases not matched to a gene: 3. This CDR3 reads CASSLTSGRFNEQFF. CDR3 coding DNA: TGTGCCAGCAGCTTGACTAGCGGGAGGTTTAATGAGCAGTTCTTC. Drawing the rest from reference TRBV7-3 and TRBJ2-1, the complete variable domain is GAGVSQTPSNKVTEKGKYVELRCDPISGHTALYWYRQSLGQGPEFLIYFQGTGAADDSGLPNDRFFAVRPEGSVSTLKIQRTERGDSAVYLCASSLTSGRFNEQFFGPGTRLTVL.

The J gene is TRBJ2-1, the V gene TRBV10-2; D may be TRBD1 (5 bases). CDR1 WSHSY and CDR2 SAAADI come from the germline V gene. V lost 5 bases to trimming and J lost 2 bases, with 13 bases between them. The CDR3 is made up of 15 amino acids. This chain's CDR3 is CASSQGRLAYNEQFF. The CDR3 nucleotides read TGCGCCAGCAGTCAGGGCCGCCTCGCCTACAATGAGCAGTTCTTC.

CDR3 residues: CASSLRGGVNTGELFF. CDR3 bases: TGTGCCAGCAGCTTACGGGGCGGGGTGAACACCGGGGAGCTGTTTTTT. The V call is TRBV7-7, the J call TRBJ2-2, with D tentatively TRBD2 (6 bases). Germline values: CDR1 SSHAT, CDR2 FNYEAQ (reference sequence). CDR3 length: 16 amino acids. The V end was cut by 2 bases, the J end by 1 base, with 11 bases between.

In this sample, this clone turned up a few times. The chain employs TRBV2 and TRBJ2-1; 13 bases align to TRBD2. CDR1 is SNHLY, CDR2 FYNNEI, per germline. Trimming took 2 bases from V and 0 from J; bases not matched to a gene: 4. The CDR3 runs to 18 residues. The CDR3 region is CASSEWTSGSASYNEQFF. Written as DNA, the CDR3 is TGTGCCAGCAGTGAATGGACTAGCGGGAGCGCCTCCTACAATGAGCAGTTCTTC.